This TCR beta chain was profiled in a study of shared clonotypes between healthy human individuals. As for the study in general: Per donor, three plates held CD4 naive cells, three held CD4 memory, two held CD8 naive and one held CD8 memory.

Assay runs were performed at deep level. The genomic DNA of each subset was split evenly across several immunoSEQ plates. Sequencing was performed with immunoSEQ multiplex PCR; in TCRdb, only in-frame clones are kept and a portion is missing. The sample consists of some 1,900,000 clones, approximately 95% of them appearing once. Selected positively for CCR7 and CD45RO-negative, naive CD8 cells excluded terminally differentiated effector memory CD45RA+ cells. Study conclusions and caveats: Larger richness was generally estimated for naive than memory subsets.

CDR3 length equals 11 residues. The V end was cut by 6 bases, the J end by 3 bases, with 5 bases between. The V gene's germline CDR1 is SNHLY and CDR2 FYNNEI. This clone appeared a few times. What it binds is unknown. The clonotype comes from a man between 18 and 29 years old in good health. The chain combines TRBV2 with TRBJ1-1; D gene uncertain. Sequenced sample: naive CD8+ T cells sorted from blood. CDR3 bases: TGTGCCAGCAGCGGATACACTGAAGCTTTCTTT. Protein: CASSGYTEAFF.